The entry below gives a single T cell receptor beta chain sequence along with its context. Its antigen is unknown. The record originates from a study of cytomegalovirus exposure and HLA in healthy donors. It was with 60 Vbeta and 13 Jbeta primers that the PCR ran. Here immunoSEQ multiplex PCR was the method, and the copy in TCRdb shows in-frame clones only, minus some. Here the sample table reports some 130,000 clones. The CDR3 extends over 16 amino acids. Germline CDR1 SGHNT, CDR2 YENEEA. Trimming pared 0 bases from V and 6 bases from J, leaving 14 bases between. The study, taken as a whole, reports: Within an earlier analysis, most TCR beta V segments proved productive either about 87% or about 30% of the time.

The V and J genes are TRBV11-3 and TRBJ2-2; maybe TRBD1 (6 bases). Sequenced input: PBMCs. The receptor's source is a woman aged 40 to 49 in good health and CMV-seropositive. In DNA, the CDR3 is TGTGCCAGCAGCTTAGATTTTGGACAGCCATCCGGGGAGCTGTTTTTT. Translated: CASSLDFGQPSGELFF.